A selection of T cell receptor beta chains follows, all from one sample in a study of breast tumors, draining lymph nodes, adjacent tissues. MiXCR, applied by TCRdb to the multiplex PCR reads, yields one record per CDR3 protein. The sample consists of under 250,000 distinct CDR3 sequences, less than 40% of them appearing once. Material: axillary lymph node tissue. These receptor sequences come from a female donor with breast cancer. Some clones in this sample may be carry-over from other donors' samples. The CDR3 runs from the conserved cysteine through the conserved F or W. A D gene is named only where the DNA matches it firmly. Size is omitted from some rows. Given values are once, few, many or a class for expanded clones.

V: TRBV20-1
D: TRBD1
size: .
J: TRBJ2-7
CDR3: CSAMRDRSPSEQYF
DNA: TGCAGTGCTATGCGGGACAGGAGTCCCTCCGAGCAGTACTTT

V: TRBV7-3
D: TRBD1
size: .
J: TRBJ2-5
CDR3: CASSVAGGYETQYF
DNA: TGTGCCAGCAGCGTCGCAGGGGGCTACGAGACCCAGTACTTC

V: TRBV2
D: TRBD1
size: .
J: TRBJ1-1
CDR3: CASRETGDTEAFF
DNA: TGTGCCAGCAGAGAAACAGGGGACACTGAAGCTTTCTTT

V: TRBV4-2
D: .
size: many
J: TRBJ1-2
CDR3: CASSQDFASRRSF
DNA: TGTGCCAGCAGCCAAGATTTTGCCTCACGTCGCTCCTTC

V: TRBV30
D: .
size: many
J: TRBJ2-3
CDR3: CAWSRSISYDTQYF
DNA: TGTGCCTGGAGCCGCTCGATATCGTATGATACGCAGTATTTT

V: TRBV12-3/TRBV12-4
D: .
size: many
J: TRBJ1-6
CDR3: CASSFGLTNSPLHF
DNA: TGTGCCAGCAGTTTTGGACTTACAAATTCACCCCTCCACTTT

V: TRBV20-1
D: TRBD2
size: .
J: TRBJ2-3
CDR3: CSAPLAGGDLSTDTQYF
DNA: TGCAGTGCGCCTCTAGCGGGAGGGGACCTTAGCACAGATACGCAGTATTTT

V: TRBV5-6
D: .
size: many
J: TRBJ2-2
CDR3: CASSRKGGGPFLFF
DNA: TGTGCCAGCAGCCGTAAGGGGGGAGGGCCCTTCCTGTTTTTT

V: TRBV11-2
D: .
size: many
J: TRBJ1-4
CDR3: CASSLSPGGWGEKLFF
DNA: TGTGCCAGCAGCTTAAGCCCGGGAGGGTGGGGTGAAAAACTGTTTTTT

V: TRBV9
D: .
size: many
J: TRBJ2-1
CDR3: CASSVPIGGRNEQFF
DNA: TGTGCCAGCAGCGTTCCCATCGGAGGGCGCAATGAGCAGTTCTTC

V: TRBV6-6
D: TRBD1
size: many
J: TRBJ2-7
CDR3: CASSYRDSYEQYF
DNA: TGTGCCAGCAGTTACCGGGACAGCTACGAGCAGTACTTC

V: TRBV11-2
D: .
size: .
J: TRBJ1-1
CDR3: CASSLHRVGTEAFF
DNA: TGTGCCAGCAGCCTCCACCGGGTGGGCACTGAAGCTTTCTTT

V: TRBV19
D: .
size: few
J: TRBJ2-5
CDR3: CASSTGMGLETQYF
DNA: TGTGCCAGTAGTACAGGGATGGGTTTAGAGACCCAGTACTTC

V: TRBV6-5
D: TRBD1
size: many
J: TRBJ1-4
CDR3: CASSPRQGRNEKLFF
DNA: TGTGCCAGCAGCCCCCGACAGGGGAGGAATGAAAAACTGTTTTTT

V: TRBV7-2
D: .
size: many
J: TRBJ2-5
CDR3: CASSSFRETQYF
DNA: TGTGCCAGCAGCTCTTTCCGGGAGACCCAGTACTTC

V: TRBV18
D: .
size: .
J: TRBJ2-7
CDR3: CASSPLVEGRERYF
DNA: TGTGCCAGCTCACCGCTGGTGGAGGGAAGGGAGCGGTACTTC

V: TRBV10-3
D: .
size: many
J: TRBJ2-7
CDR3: CAVSPPASYEQYF
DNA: TGTGCCGTCTCACCCCCAGCCTCCTACGAGCAGTACTTC

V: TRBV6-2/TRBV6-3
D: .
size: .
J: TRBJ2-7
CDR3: CASRPGTSPYEQYF
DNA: TGTGCCAGCAGGCCCGGGACATCCCCCTACGAGCAGTACTTC

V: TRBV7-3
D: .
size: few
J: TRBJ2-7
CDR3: CASSCPPPCEQYF
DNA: TGTGCCAGCAGCTGCCCCCCCCCCTGCGAGCAGTACTTC

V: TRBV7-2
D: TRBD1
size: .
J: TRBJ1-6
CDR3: CASSSGQGALSPLHF
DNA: TGTGCCAGCAGCTCGGGACAGGGGGCCCTCTCACCCCTCCACTTT

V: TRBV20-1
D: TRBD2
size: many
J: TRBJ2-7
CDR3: CSARNGLVGEQYF
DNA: TGCAGTGCTAGAAATGGACTAGTGGGCGAGCAGTACTTC

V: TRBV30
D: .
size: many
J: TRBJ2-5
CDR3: CAWSSETQYF
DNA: TGTGCCTGGAGTTCCGAGACCCAGTACTTC

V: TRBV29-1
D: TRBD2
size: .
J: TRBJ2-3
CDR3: CSGRIAGGGGTQYF
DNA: TGCAGCGGGCGCATAGCGGGAGGGGGGGGTACGCAGTATTTT

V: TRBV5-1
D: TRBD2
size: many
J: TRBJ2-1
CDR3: CASSVSGRSNEQFF
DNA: TGCGCCAGCAGCGTTAGCGGGAGGTCGAATGAGCAGTTCTTC

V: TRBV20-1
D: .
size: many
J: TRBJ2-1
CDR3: CSALQGHTYNEQFF
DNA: TGCAGTGCTCTACAGGGTCATACTTACAATGAGCAGTTCTTC

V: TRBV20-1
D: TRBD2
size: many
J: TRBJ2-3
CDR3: CSARVGLARDTQYF
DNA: TGCAGTGCTAGGGTGGGACTAGCGAGAGATACGCAGTATTTT

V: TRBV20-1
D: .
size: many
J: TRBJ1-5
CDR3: CSAREGLYSNQPQHF
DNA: TGCAGTGCTAGAGAGGGACTCTATAGCAATCAGCCCCAGCATTTT

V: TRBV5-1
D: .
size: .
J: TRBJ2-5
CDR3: CASSLVGVQYF
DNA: TGCGCCAGCAGCTTGGTGGGGGTCCAGTACTTC

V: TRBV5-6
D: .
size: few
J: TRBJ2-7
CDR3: CASSSTRGGAPYDEQYF
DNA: TGTGCCAGCAGCTCGACCAGGGGGGGGGCTCCTTACGACGAGCAGTACTTC

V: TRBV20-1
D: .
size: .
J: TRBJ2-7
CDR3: CSVLDGYEQYF
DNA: TGCAGCGTTCTAGACGGGTACGAGCAGTACTTC